Listed below are T cell receptor beta chains from one sample, sequenced in a study of PD-L1 blockade in urothelial cancer. Using immunoSEQ multiplex PCR, the repertoire was profiled, and TCRdb retains in-frame clones only, with some absent. In the table there are about 82,000 clones, 87% of which are singletons. The sequences come from PBMCs, collected around atezolizumab (anti-PD-L1) treatment. These receptors all stem from a woman between 70 and 85 years old with urothelial cancer. The CDR3 runs from the conserved cysteine through the conserved F or W. The D gene is left open where the match is weak. Not all rows give a size; the values are once, few, many and, for expanded clones, a class.

CDR3nt | CDR3aa | j_gene | abundance | v_gene | d_gene
TGTGCCAGTAGTACGGACAGGGACACTGAAGCTTTCTTT | CASSTDRDTEAFF | TRBJ1-1 | - | TRBV19 | TRBD1
TGTGCCAGCAGCGAGATGACTAATGAAAAACTGTTTTTT | CASSEMTNEKLFF | TRBJ1-4 | - | TRBV2 | -
TGTGCCAGTAGTGTCCGGGGGAACACTGAAGCTTTCTTT | CASSVRGNTEAFF | TRBJ1-1 | - | TRBV19 | -
TGTGCCAGCAGCTTGGACTTAATTGAGACAGGTGCCTACACCTTC | CASSLDLIETGAYTF | TRBJ1-2 | - | TRBV5-5 | -
TGTGCCAGCAGCTTTATAAGCGTTGGCAATGAGCAGTTCTTC | CASSFISVGNEQFF | TRBJ2-1 | - | TRBV14 | -
TGTGCCAGCAGCTTAGTCGGGTTTACTAACAATGAGCAGTTCTTC | CASSLVGFTNNEQFF | TRBJ2-1 | - | TRBV7-2 | -
TGTGCCAGCAGCTACAACTCGGGACAGGGGTTCTACGAGCAGTACTTC | CASSYNSGQGFYEQYF | TRBJ2-7 | - | TRBV11-1 | TRBD1
TGCGCCAGCAGACCGGACAGGGTGAACACTGAAGCTTTCTTT | CASRPDRVNTEAFF | TRBJ1-1 | medium-sized | TRBV4-3 | TRBD1
TGTGCCAGTACTGCAGGGCAAAGGAATGAGCAGTTCTTC | CASTAGQRNEQFF | TRBJ2-1 | - | TRBV19 | -
TGTGCCAGCAGGACAACAGGGTATAGCAATCAGCCCCAGCATTTT | CASRTTGYSNQPQHF | TRBJ1-5 | - | TRBV6-6 | -
TGTGCCAGCAGTATACGGAGGGTTGGCTACACCTTC | CASSIRRVGYTF | TRBJ1-2 | - | TRBV28 | -
TGTGCCAGCAGCGAACAGGGGCCAGGCACTGAAGCTTTCTTT | CASSEQGPGTEAFF | TRBJ1-1 | once | TRBV2 | TRBD1
TGTGCCACCAGCAGAGATGTAGCGGGGAAGTACAATGAGCAGTTCTTC | CATSRDVAGKYNEQFF | TRBJ2-1 | - | TRBV15 | TRBD2
TGCGCCAGCAAAGGGGACAGGGGGAGTCTTGACACCGGGGAGCTGTTTTTT | CASKGDRGSLDTGELFF | TRBJ2-2 | - | TRBV5-1 | TRBD1
TGCGCCAGCAGCCCACTGGGCGGAGGGACTGAAGCTTTCTTT | CASSPLGGGTEAFF | TRBJ1-1 | - | TRBV5-1 | -
TGTGCCAGCAGCTTTCCGGGGTGGTACGAGCAGTACTTC | CASSFPGWYEQYF | TRBJ2-7 | - | TRBV7-9 | -
TGTGCCAGCAGCGTAGTGGGGGGTGAACAAGAGACCCAGTACTTC | CASSVVGGEQETQYF | TRBJ2-5 | - | TRBV9 | -
TGCGCCAGCAAGGAGACAGGGGGAGAGGGGGACTATGGCTACACCTTC | CASKETGGEGDYGYTF | TRBJ1-2 | - | TRBV10-1 | TRBD1
TGTGCCAGCAGCTTCGGGAGGAACACTGAAGCTTTCTTT | CASSFGRNTEAFF | TRBJ1-1 | - | TRBV5-6 | -
TGTGCCAGCAGCCAGGCCAGGGGCACCGGGGAGCTGTTTTTT | CASSQARGTGELFF | TRBJ2-2 | - | TRBV7-7 | -
TGTGCCAGCAGCTTAAGTTGGCAGGAGACCCAGTACTTC | CASSLSWQETQYF | TRBJ2-5 | - | TRBV7-9 | -
TGCGCCAGCAGCCAAGATCGGGGACTAGCTCAAGAGACCCAGTACTTC | CASSQDRGLAQETQYF | TRBJ2-5 | - | TRBV4-1 | TRBD2
TGTGCCAGCAGCTTAGGCGTCCTAGCGGGGGAAGGATATACGCAGTATTTT | CASSLGVLAGEGYTQYF | TRBJ2-3 | - | TRBV7-9 | TRBD2
TGTGCCAGCAGCTTACAGGGCTCTGGAAACACCATATATTTT | CASSLQGSGNTIYF | TRBJ1-3 | - | TRBV7-6 | -
TGTGCCAGCATTTCTTTCCGGGACAGAAGCACAGATACGCAGTATTTT | CASISFRDRSTDTQYF | TRBJ2-3 | - | TRBV28 | TRBD1
TGTGCCAGCCGGGCCGCTAGCGGGACCAATGAGCAGTTCTTC | CASRAASGTNEQFF | TRBJ2-1 | - | TRBV6-1 | TRBD2
TGTGCCATCAGGACATCTCTAGCGGGGGGGACTTACAATGAGCAGTTCTTC | CAIRTSLAGGTYNEQFF | TRBJ2-1 | - | TRBV10-3 | TRBD2
TGTGCCAGCAGTTCTATGACCGGGACAGGGAAATACGAGCAGTACTTC | CASSSMTGTGKYEQYF | TRBJ2-7 | - | TRBV28 | TRBD1
TGTGCCACGGCTCCTCGGCCGCGGGGAAACACCGGGGAGCTGTTTTTT | CATAPRPRGNTGELFF | TRBJ2-2 | few | TRBV10-3 | -
TGCGCCAGCAGCCCAGGACTAGTCGGATCGAGGGGAGGCATTCAGTACTTC | CASSPGLVGSRGGIQYF | TRBJ2-4 | - | TRBV5-1 | TRBD2
TGTGCCAGCAGTCCTGGACACGACTCCTATAATTCACCCCTCCACTTT | CASSPGHDSYNSPLHF | TRBJ1-6 | - | TRBV6-6 | -
TGTGCCAGCAGCCACGAGGGGACAAGAAAGAGCTACACCTTC | CASSHEGTRKSYTF | TRBJ1-2 | - | TRBV9 | -
TGCAGCGTTCCCCTCCGGGCGGAGGACAGGGCCGGGTATGGCTACACCTTC | CSVPLRAEDRAGYGYTF | TRBJ1-2 | - | TRBV29-1 | TRBD1
TGTGCCAGCAGTTTCGGCAGGGTAGCTGCCACGGAGCAGTACTTC | CASSFGRVAATEQYF | TRBJ2-7 | - | TRBV11-2 | -
TGTGCCAGCAGCCAAGTTGGGGGGGGCACAGATACGCAGTATTTT | CASSQVGGGTDTQYF | TRBJ2-3 | - | TRBV4-2 | TRBD2
TGTGCCAGCAGCCAAGATCTGACAGGGCCCTACACCGGGGAGCTGTTTTTT | CASSQDLTGPYTGELFF | TRBJ2-2 | - | TRBV4-2 | TRBD1
TGTGCCAGCAGCTTATTGACGGGAGTTTTAGAGACCCAGTACTTC | CASSLLTGVLETQYF | TRBJ2-5 | - | TRBV11-2 | -
TGTGCCAGCTCACCACCCTCTAGCGAAGGTACCGGGGAGCTGTTTTTT | CASSPPSSEGTGELFF | TRBJ2-2 | - | TRBV18 | -
TGTGCCAGCAGCGCGGGACAGGGAAGATACGAGCAGTACTTC | CASSAGQGRYEQYF | TRBJ2-7 | once | TRBV5-6 | TRBD1
TGTGCCAGCACCTTTACAGGGGGCAGCTATGGCTACACCTTC | CASTFTGGSYGYTF | TRBJ1-2 | - | TRBV6-1 | TRBD1
TGTGCCAGCAGCAACGGACAGGGAGGGGAAAAACTGTTTTTT | CASSNGQGGEKLFF | TRBJ1-4 | - | TRBV6-6 | TRBD1
TGCGCCAGCAGCCCGGGGACAGGTGGGTCCTACGAGCAGTACTTC | CASSPGTGGSYEQYF | TRBJ2-7 | - | TRBV5-1 | TRBD1
TGCGCCAGCAGCCTTCGGGACAGGGGGCAGAATGAGCAGTTCTTC | CASSLRDRGQNEQFF | TRBJ2-1 | - | TRBV5-1 | TRBD1
TGTGCCAGCAGCTTCGCCGGGACAGGCGCAGATACGCAGTATTTT | CASSFAGTGADTQYF | TRBJ2-3 | - | TRBV7-8 | TRBD1
TGTGCTAGTGGCCCGAGCGGGAGGATGGGCGAGCAGTACTTC | CASGPSGRMGEQYF | TRBJ2-7 | - | TRBV12-5 | TRBD2
TGTGCCAGCAGCGCTGCGGCCTATAATGAAAAACTGTTTTTT | CASSAAAYNEKLFF | TRBJ1-4 | - | TRBV6-1 | -
TGTGCCTGGAGTGGGGTTGCAGGGGGCGGGACAGATACGCAGTATTTT | CAWSGVAGGGTDTQYF | TRBJ2-3 | - | TRBV30 | TRBD1
TGCGCCAGCAGCCAAGCCCGGATAGATGGACTAGCGGGAGGGTCCTACAATGAGCAGTTCTTC | CASSQARIDGLAGGSYNEQFF | TRBJ2-1 | - | TRBV4-1 | TRBD2
TGTGCCTGGACTAGACAGGGCGATCAGCCCCAGCATTTT | CAWTRQGDQPQHF | TRBJ1-5 | - | TRBV30 | TRBD1
TGCGCCAGCAGCTTGGGTGGGGGAGGGAACACTGAAGCTTTCTTT | CASSLGGGGNTEAFF | TRBJ1-1 | - | TRBV5-1 | -
TGTGCCAGCAGTTTATACGGCGGTCTGCTGAACACTGAAGCTTTCTTT | CASSLYGGLLNTEAFF | TRBJ1-1 | - | TRBV27 | -
TGTGCCAGCAGCTTAGAATCAGGGGGCTTCTACGAGCAGTACTTC | CASSLESGGFYEQYF | TRBJ2-7 | - | TRBV7-2 | TRBD1
TGTGCCAGCAGTGTTGGGACCTTGACAGGGAGGACTGACGCTTTCTTT | CASSVGTLTGRTDAFF | TRBJ1-1 | - | TRBV6-1 | TRBD1
TGCGCCAGCGGTCCGGGACAGGGAGACAATGAGCAGTTCTTC | CASGPGQGDNEQFF | TRBJ2-1 | - | TRBV5-1 | TRBD1
TGTGCCAGCTCACCCCGGCAGGGGGCTGACACCGGGGAGCTGTTTTTT | CASSPRQGADTGELFF | TRBJ2-2 | - | TRBV18 | TRBD1
TGCGCCAGCAGCCAAGGGGCACCCTACGAGCAGTACTTC | CASSQGAPYEQYF | TRBJ2-7 | - | TRBV4-1 | -
TGTGCCAGCGGGACTTTAGTGGGCACCGGGGAGCTGTTTTTT | CASGTLVGTGELFF | TRBJ2-2 | - | TRBV2 | -
TGTGCCACCAGCAGAGGACAGGGAAATGAAAAACTGTTTTTT | CATSRGQGNEKLFF | TRBJ1-4 | - | TRBV15 | TRBD1
TGTGCCAGCAGCCAAGATTTCGGGACAGGGAAGAATGAGCAGTTCTTC | CASSQDFGTGKNEQFF | TRBJ2-1 | - | TRBV14 | TRBD1